These T cell receptor beta chains were read from a single sample in a study of blood T cell repertoires in COVID-19. The method was immunoSEQ multiplex PCR; TCRdb's version includes in-frame clones alone and lacks a portion of them. The table lists about 280,000 clones, roughly 80% of them singletons. Material for sequencing was PBMCs or T cells enriched from blood (not recorded which). The receptors originated from a man in his forties who had been exposed to COVID-19. The CDR3 runs from the conserved cysteine through the conserved F or W. The D gene is left open where the match is weak. Expanded clones get a size class; other rows say once, few or many, or leave the size out.

abundance	v_gene	d_gene	j_gene	CDR3aa	CDR3nt
NA	TRBV5-1	NA	TRBJ2-2	CASSLGGSANTGELFF	TGCGCCAGCAGCCTTGGCGGCAGCGCGAACACCGGGGAGCTGTTTTTT
NA	TRBV7-9	TRBD1	TRBJ1-5	CASSKGTGNQPQHF	TGTGCCAGCAGCAAAGGGACAGGAAATCAGCCCCAGCATTTT
NA	TRBV30	TRBD2	TRBJ2-5	CAWSLGLDSQETQYF	TGTGCCTGGAGTTTGGGACTAGATTCCCAAGAGACCCAGTACTTC
NA	TRBV15	TRBD2	TRBJ2-5	CATSREASGTVGLKTQYF	TGTGCCACCAGCAGAGAGGCTAGCGGGACGGTTGGTTTGAAGACCCAGTACTTC
NA	TRBV29-1	TRBD2	TRBJ2-2	CSTETAGGTGELFF	TGCAGCACTGAGACAGCGGGAGGCACCGGGGAGCTGTTTTTT
NA	TRBV7-9	TRBD2	TRBJ2-3	CASIRSGSADTQYF	TGTGCCAGCATTAGGAGCGGGAGCGCAGATACGCAGTATTTT
NA	TRBV19	TRBD1	TRBJ1-2	CASSIDHRGTLFYGYTF	TGTGCCAGTAGTATAGATCACAGGGGAACGCTCTTTTATGGCTACACCTTC
NA	TRBV2	NA	TRBJ1-5	CASSEEGYNQPQHF	TGTGCCAGCAGTGAGGAGGGCTACAATCAGCCCCAGCATTTT
NA	TRBV7-9	NA	TRBJ1-1	CASRSLNTEAFF	TGTGCCAGCAGGTCTTTGAACACTGAAGCTTTCTTT
NA	TRBV5-1	NA	TRBJ1-2	CASSLLQGAYGYTF	TGCGCCAGCAGCTTGCTACAGGGCGCCTATGGCTACACCTTC
once	TRBV19	TRBD1	TRBJ2-3	CASSRGEGATDTQYF	TGTGCCAGTAGTCGCGGCGAGGGGGCAACAGATACGCAGTATTTT
NA	TRBV6-5	NA	TRBJ2-7	CASRGGRNYEQYF	TGTGCCAGCAGGGGGGGACGGAACTACGAGCAGTACTTC
NA	TRBV4-1	TRBD1	TRBJ2-7	CASSHPGTGTYEQYF	TGCGCCAGCAGCCACCCCGGGACAGGGACCTACGAGCAGTACTTC
NA	TRBV18	NA	TRBJ2-2	CASSLGTLTGELFF	TGTGCCAGCTCACTAGGGACTCTGACCGGGGAGCTGTTTTTT
once	TRBV4-2	TRBD2	TRBJ2-1	CASSRRREGLDEQFF	TGTGCCAGCAGCCGACGACGGGAGGGCCTAGATGAGCAGTTCTTC
NA	TRBV19	TRBD1	TRBJ1-1	CATTNAGGWTEAFF	TGTGCCACCACCAATGCAGGGGGTTGGACTGAAGCTTTCTTT
NA	TRBV28	NA	TRBJ2-7	CASSLSGFGNEQYF	TGTGCCAGCAGCCTCTCAGGGTTTGGCAACGAGCAGTACTTC
NA	TRBV14	TRBD2	TRBJ2-1	CASSLFLAGYNEQFF	TGTGCCAGCAGCCTCTTTCTAGCGGGATACAATGAGCAGTTCTTC
NA	TRBV9	TRBD1	TRBJ2-7	CASSAWGQGSGEQYF	TGTGCCAGCAGCGCATGGGGACAGGGCTCGGGGGAGCAGTACTTC
NA	TRBV7-8	NA	TRBJ1-2	CASSSYRRQGNNYGYTF	TGTGCCAGCAGCTCCTATAGGCGGCAGGGCAATAACTATGGCTACACCTTC